This T cell receptor beta chain was sequenced for a study of T cells after yellow fever vaccination. TCRdb reprocessed the 5' RACE reads via MiXCR and lists one record per CDR3 protein. The table records over 200,000 distinct CDR3 sequences, approximately 6.7% of them present only once. The V and J ends lost 10 bases and 4 bases respectively, with 14 bases between them. The CDR3 sequence is 12 residues long. Germline CDR1 is LNHDA and CDR2 is SQIVND (reference sequence). Here the sequenced sample was CD4+ T cells sorted from PBMCs, taken on the day of the yellow fever booster vaccination. The TCR originated in a man between 25 and 39 years old who received the YFV17D yellow fever vaccine. V is TRBV19 and J is TRBJ2-7; either TRBD1 or TRBD2 may supply D (5 bases each). DNA for the CDR3: TGTGCCACGGGGCCCCTCGGGTACGAGCAGTACTTC. It translates to CATGPLGYEQYF.